Listed below are T cell receptor beta chains from one sample, sequenced in a study of T cell changes during pregnancy in multiple sclerosis. Only in-frame clones appear in the TCRdb table, and some are missing; sequencing was by immunoSEQ multiplex PCR. The sample comprises around 43,000 clones, 85% to 95% of which are singletons, and approximately 0.8% rests with the top ten. The source was CD4+ T cells from peripheral blood mononuclear cells, collected before pregnancy. These receptors were collected from a female donor with multiple sclerosis, enrolled in a pregnancy study. The CDR3 runs from the conserved cysteine through the conserved F or W. D genes are given only for firm matches. Clone size, where shown, is once, few, many, or a class for clones that have expanded.

j_call d_call clone_size v_call cdr3_aa cdr3_nt
TRBJ1-5 TRBD1 - TRBV2 CASTQTGSSNQPQHF TGTGCCAGCACTCAGACAGGGTCTAGCAATCAGCCCCAGCATTTT
TRBJ1-4 TRBD1 - TRBV7-9 CASSPLGQGEKLFF TGTGCCAGCAGCCCTCTGGGACAGGGTGAAAAACTGTTTTTT
TRBJ1-1 - - TRBV5-1 CASSSLREGGTEAFF TGCGCCAGCAGCTCGTTAAGGGAGGGAGGAACTGAAGCTTTCTTT
TRBJ2-1 - - TRBV2 CASSQTSTAYNEQFF TGTGCCAGCAGCCAGACTAGTACCGCCTACAATGAGCAGTTCTTC
TRBJ2-3 - - TRBV20-1 CSASVPDTQYF TGCAGTGCTAGCGTCCCAGATACGCAGTATTTT
TRBJ2-7 TRBD2 - TRBV5-4 CASSLRTRVYEQYF TGTGCCAGCAGCTTGAGGACTAGAGTCTACGAGCAGTACTTC
TRBJ2-5 TRBD1 - TRBV7-7 CASSLSGQGGTQYF TGTGCTAGCAGCTTATCAGGACAGGGCGGGACCCAGTACTTC
TRBJ2-3 TRBD2 - TRBV27 CASSLSRTSGSPDTQYF TGTGCCAGCAGTTTATCGCGGACTAGCGGGAGCCCAGATACGCAGTATTTT
TRBJ2-5 - - TRBV5-1 CASSLNGVIQETQYF TGCGCCAGCAGCCTAAATGGTGTAATCCAAGAGACCCAGTACTTC
TRBJ2-7 TRBD2 - TRBV7-2 CASSSRTSGSRYEQYF TGTGCCAGCAGCTCCCGGACTAGCGGGAGCAGGTACGAGCAGTACTTC
TRBJ2-1 - - TRBV10-3 CAISESWGRNNEQFF TGTGCCATCAGTGAGTCGTGGGGGCGGAACAATGAGCAGTTCTTC
TRBJ2-3 TRBD1 once TRBV29-1 CSAPYGTGSSSTDTQYF TGCAGCGCTCCATACGGGACAGGTTCTTCTAGCACAGATACGCAGTATTTT
TRBJ2-7 TRBD1 - TRBV19 CASSIQGAQSEQYF TGTGCCAGTAGTATACAGGGGGCGCAAAGCGAGCAGTACTTC
TRBJ2-1 - - TRBV15 CATSRGDRPNYNEQFF TGTGCCACCAGCCGCGGTGACAGGCCCAACTACAATGAGCAGTTCTTC
TRBJ2-2 TRBD1 - TRBV7-8 CASSPSGTGGLRELFF TGTGCCAGCAGCCCTTCGGGGACAGGGGGTTTGAGGGAGCTGTTTTTT
TRBJ2-1 - - TRBV6-1 CASSEALLEQFF TGTGCCAGCAGTGAAGCCCTACTAGAGCAGTTCTTC
TRBJ1-5 TRBD1 - TRBV30 CAWSGDRGNQPQHF TGTGCCTGGAGCGGCGACAGGGGGAATCAGCCCCAGCATTTT
TRBJ2-2 TRBD1 - TRBV4-1 CASSQAGQGTGELFF TGCGCCAGCAGCCAAGCGGGACAGGGGACCGGGGAGCTGTTTTTT
TRBJ2-7 TRBD1 - TRBV27 CASRGKGQVYEQYF TGTGCCAGCAGGGGAAAGGGACAGGTCTACGAGCAGTACTTC
TRBJ1-2 - - TRBV14 CASSQTRLDGYTF TGTGCCAGCAGCCAAACTCGACTGGATGGCTACACCTTC
TRBJ2-1 - - TRBV7-2 CASSPRLANEQFF TGTGCCAGCAGCCCCAGACTCGCGAATGAGCAGTTCTTC
TRBJ2-7 TRBD2 - TRBV11-3 CASYTTPAGALRTF TGTGCCAGCTACACAACCCCAGCGGGAGCCCTCCGGACCTTC
TRBJ1-1 - - TRBV18 CASSPKEVFTEAFF TGTGCCAGCTCACCTAAGGAGGTATTCACTGAAGCTTTCTTT
TRBJ1-4 TRBD1 - TRBV13 CASSSRPTGASFFATNEKLFF TGTGCCAGCAGCTCCCGCCCGACAGGGGCCTCCTTTTTTGCAACTAATGAAAAACTGTTTTTT
TRBJ2-3 TRBD1 - TRBV7-9 CASSLYPTGTSPDTQYF TGTGCCAGCAGCTTATACCCGACAGGGACCTCGCCAGATACGCAGTATTTT
TRBJ2-1 TRBD2 few TRBV5-6 CASSVGTSVYNEQFF TGTGCCAGCAGCGTCGGGACTAGCGTCTACAATGAGCAGTTCTTC
TRBJ2-7 - - TRBV6-5 CASHIGGQAGEQYF TGTGCCAGCCACATCGGGGGGCAGGCAGGCGAGCAGTACTTC
TRBJ2-1 TRBD2 - TRBV5-1 CASSSLGGSGLAGTSSYNEQFF TGCGCCAGCAGCTCGCTGGGGGGCTCGGGACTAGCGGGAACAAGCTCCTACAATGAGCAGTTCTTC
TRBJ2-3 - - TRBV6-4 CASSDTGGADTQYF TGTGCCAGCAGTGACACTGGCGGGGCAGATACGCAGTATTTT
TRBJ2-1 - - TRBV11-1 CASSYLRVGAGSGEQFF TGTGCCAGCAGCTACCTTAGAGTGGGTGCGGGATCAGGTGAGCAGTTCTTC
TRBJ2-5 TRBD1 - TRBV5-1 CASSIQGAEETQYF TGCGCCAGCAGCATACAGGGGGCGGAAGAGACCCAGTACTTC
TRBJ2-3 TRBD1 - TRBV6-6 CASSYLTGVPTDTQYF TGTGCCAGCAGTTACCTCACAGGGGTCCCCACAGATACGCAGTATTTT
TRBJ2-2 TRBD1 - TRBV2 CASSRDRAGSGELFF TGTGCCAGCAGTCGGGACAGGGCAGGGTCCGGGGAGCTGTTTTTT
TRBJ2-3 TRBD2 - TRBV6-4 CASSDSGSGSGDTQYF TGTGCCAGCAGTGACTCAGGTAGCGGGAGTGGAGATACGCAGTATTTT
TRBJ2-7 TRBD2 - TRBV5-8 CASSPRGGQLYEQYF TGTGCCAGCAGTCCCCGCGGGGGGCAGCTTTACGAGCAGTACTTC
TRBJ2-1 - - TRBV2 CASSSDRYNEQFF TGTGCCAGCAGTTCTGACAGATACAATGAGCAGTTCTTC
TRBJ2-1 - - TRBV5-1 CASSPPQDSYNEQFF TGCGCCAGCAGCCCGCCGCAGGACAGCTACAATGAGCAGTTCTTC
TRBJ1-5 - - TRBV5-1 CASSPSGVGNQPQHF TGCGCCAGCAGCCCTTCGGGGGTTGGCAATCAGCCCCAGCATTTT
TRBJ2-3 - - TRBV5-6 CASSPGQQLRDTQYF TGTGCCAGCAGTCCAGGACAGCAACTCCGGGATACGCAGTATTTT
TRBJ2-7 TRBD1 - TRBV11-3 CASSLGRGSYEQYF TGTGCCAGCAGCTTAGGCAGGGGGTCCTACGAGCAGTACTTC
TRBJ2-1 TRBD2 - TRBV2 CASSARDYLNEQFF TGTGCCAGCAGTGCAAGGGACTACCTCAATGAGCAGTTCTTC
TRBJ1-5 - - TRBV19 CASTMSGQYNQPQHF TGTGCCAGTACCATGAGCGGACAGTACAATCAGCCCCAGCATTTT
TRBJ2-1 TRBD2 - TRBV5-1 CASSLGREGNEQFF TGCGCCAGCAGCTTGGGGAGGGAGGGCAATGAGCAGTTCTTC
TRBJ2-5 TRBD1 once TRBV2 CASISDRGQETQYF TGTGCCAGCATTTCGGACAGGGGTCAAGAGACCCAGTACTTC
TRBJ1-5 - - TRBV2 CASSQQQGNQPQHF TGTGCCAGCAGCCAACAGCAGGGCAATCAGCCCCAGCATTTT
TRBJ2-7 TRBD2 - TRBV14 CASSHLREGPRAKYEQYF TGTGCCAGCAGCCACTTGCGGGAGGGCCCCCGTGCCAAATACGAGCAGTACTTC
TRBJ2-1 TRBD2 - TRBV19 CASSIPWTSGRIYNEQFF TGTGCCAGTAGTATACCCTGGACTAGCGGGAGAATCTACAATGAGCAGTTCTTC
TRBJ2-1 - once TRBV4-3 CASSTNGISYNEQFF TGCGCCAGCAGCACGAACGGTATTTCCTACAATGAGCAGTTCTTC
TRBJ2-7 TRBD1 - TRBV10-3 CAIRGGQGSYEQYF TGTGCCATCAGGGGGGGACAGGGATCCTACGAGCAGTACTTC